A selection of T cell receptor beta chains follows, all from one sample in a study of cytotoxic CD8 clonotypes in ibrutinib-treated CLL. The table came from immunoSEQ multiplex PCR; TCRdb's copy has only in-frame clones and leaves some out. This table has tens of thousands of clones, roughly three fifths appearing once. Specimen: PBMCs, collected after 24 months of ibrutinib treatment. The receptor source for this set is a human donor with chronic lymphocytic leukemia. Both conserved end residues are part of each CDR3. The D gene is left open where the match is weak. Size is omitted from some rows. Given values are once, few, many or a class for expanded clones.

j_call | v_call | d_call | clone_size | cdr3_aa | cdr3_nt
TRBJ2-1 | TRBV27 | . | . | CASSTGPLWDEQFF | TGTGCCAGCAGTACTGGACCCCTGTGGGATGAGCAGTTCTTC
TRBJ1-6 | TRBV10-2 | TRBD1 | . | CATAGQGLNSPLHF | TGCGCCACCGCGGGACAGGGTCTTAATTCACCCCTCCACTTT
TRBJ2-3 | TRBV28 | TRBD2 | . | CASSGVGLAGEMGGADTQYF | TGTGCCAGCAGTGGCGTGGGACTAGCGGGAGAGATGGGGGGGGCAGATACGCAGTATTTT
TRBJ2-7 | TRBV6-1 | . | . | CASSDVYEQYF | TGTGCCAGCAGTGACGTTTACGAGCAGTACTTC
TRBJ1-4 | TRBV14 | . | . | CASSQGPREKLFF | TGTGCCAGCAGCCAAGGTCCAAGAGAAAAACTGTTTTTT
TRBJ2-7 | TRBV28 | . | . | CASSLPHGSWAYEQYF | TGTGCCAGCAGTTTACCCCATGGTAGCTGGGCCTACGAGCAGTACTTC
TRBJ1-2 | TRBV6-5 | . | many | CASSPTGNYGYTF | TGTGCCAGCAGCCCCACAGGGAACTATGGCTACACCTTC
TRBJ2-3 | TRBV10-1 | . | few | CASSELGDTQYF | TGCGCCAGCAGTGAGTTGGGGGATACGCAGTATTTT
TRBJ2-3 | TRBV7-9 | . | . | CASSLEVAALQTQYF | TGTGCCAGCAGCTTAGAGGTAGCGGCCCTTCAGACGCAGTATTTT
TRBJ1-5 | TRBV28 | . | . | CASSGQPQHF | TGTGCCAGCAGTGGTCAGCCCCAGCATTTT
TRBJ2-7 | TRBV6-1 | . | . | CASSRENSYEQYF | TGTGCCAGCAGTCGGGAAAACTCCTACGAGCAGTACTTC
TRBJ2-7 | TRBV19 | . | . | CASRNRGGSEQYF | TGTGCCAGTAGGAATAGGGGAGGATCCGAGCAGTACTTC
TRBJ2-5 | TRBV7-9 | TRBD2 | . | CASSPGLAGPARETQYF | TGTGCCAGCAGCCCCGGACTAGCGGGACCAGCCAGGGAGACCCAGTACTTC
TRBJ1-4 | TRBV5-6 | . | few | CASSLGAGVGEKLFF | TGTGCCAGCAGCTTGGGGGCTGGCGTTGGTGAAAAACTGTTTTTT
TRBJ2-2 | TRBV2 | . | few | CASKEQGPTGELFF | TGTGCCAGCAAGGAACAGGGTCCGACCGGGGAGCTGTTTTTT
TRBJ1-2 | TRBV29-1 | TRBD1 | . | CSVGTAGTGVGYTF | TGCAGCGTTGGGACAGCCGGGACAGGGGTTGGCTACACCTTC
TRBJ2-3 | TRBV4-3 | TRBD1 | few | CASSQVGQGADTQYF | TGCGCCAGCAGCCAAGTGGGACAGGGGGCAGATACGCAGTATTTT
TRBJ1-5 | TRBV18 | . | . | CASSPLTPGPTHQPQHF | TGTGCCAGCTCACCACTCACCCCGGGTCCCACCCATCAGCCCCAGCATTTT
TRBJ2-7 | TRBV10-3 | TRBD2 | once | CAIRSDSGGKYEQYF | TGTGCCATCAGGTCGGATAGCGGGGGCAAATACGAGCAGTACTTC
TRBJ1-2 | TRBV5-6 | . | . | CASSPTRGDYGYTF | TGTGCCAGCAGCCCCACTAGGGGTGACTATGGCTACACCTTC
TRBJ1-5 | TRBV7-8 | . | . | CASSGQWEYSNQPQHF | TGTGCCAGCAGCGGACAGTGGGAGTATAGCAATCAGCCCCAGCATTTT
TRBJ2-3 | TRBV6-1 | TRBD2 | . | CASSDWRLAGMFIDTQYF | TGTGCCAGCAGTGATTGGCGGTTAGCGGGGATGTTCATAGATACGCAGTATTTT
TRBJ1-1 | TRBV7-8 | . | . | CASSLWGETEAFF | TGTGCCAGCAGCTTATGGGGGGAGACTGAAGCTTTCTTT
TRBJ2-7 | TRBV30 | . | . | CAWSADYYEQYF | TGTGCCTGGAGCGCCGACTACTACGAGCAGTACTTC
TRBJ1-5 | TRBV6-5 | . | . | CASARTPDQPQHF | TGTGCCAGCGCCAGGACTCCGGATCAGCCCCAGCATTTT
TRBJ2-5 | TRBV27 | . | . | CASSLSLISSLETQYF | TGTGCCAGCAGTTTAAGCTTGATCTCCTCCCTTGAGACCCAGTACTTC
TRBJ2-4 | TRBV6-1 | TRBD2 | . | CASSDGTSGDIQYF | TGTGCCAGCAGTGATGGGACTAGCGGGGACATTCAGTACTTC
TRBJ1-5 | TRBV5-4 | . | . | CASSLDSEEYSNQPQHF | TGTGCCAGCAGCTTGGACAGCGAAGAATATAGCAATCAGCCCCAGCATTTT
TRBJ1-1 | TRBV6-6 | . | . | CASSYHSANTEAFF | TGTGCCAGCAGTTACCATAGTGCGAACACTGAAGCTTTCTTT
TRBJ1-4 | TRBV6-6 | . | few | CASSNLEKLFF | TGTGCCAGCAGTAACCTGGAAAAACTGTTTTTT
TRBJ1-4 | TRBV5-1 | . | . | CASSLAGQYASEKLFF | TGCGCCAGCAGCTTGGCCGGACAATACGCTAGTGAAAAACTGTTTTTT
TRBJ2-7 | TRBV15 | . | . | CATSNDYEQYF | TGTGCCACCAGCAACGATTACGAGCAGTACTTC
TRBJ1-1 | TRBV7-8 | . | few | CASSPRRAGEAFF | TGTGCCAGCAGCCCCCGGCGGGCAGGGGAAGCTTTCTTT
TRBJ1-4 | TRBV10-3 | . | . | CAISEFGKLFF | TGTGCCATCAGTGAGTTCGGAAAACTGTTTTTT
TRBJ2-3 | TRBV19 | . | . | CASSIRGITDTQYF | TGTGCCAGTAGTATTCGGGGCATCACAGATACGCAGTATTTT